Presented here are 23 T cell receptor beta chains from one specimen sequenced in a study of T cell responses to AZD1222 COVID-19 vaccine. Profiled with immunoSEQ multiplex PCR; TCRdb holds only in-frame clones, not every one. The sample has about 160,000 clones, roughly nine tenths seen once. The sample in question was peripheral blood, obtained on day 0 of AZD1222 vaccination. Source of these receptors: an adult in good health.

This chain connects TRBV7-2 to TRBJ1-3, with D possibly matching TRBD1 (6 bases). V was cut by 1 base and J by 2 bases, with 12 bases left in between. The length of the CDR3 is 16 residues. The germline V gene has CDR1 SGHTA and CDR2 FQGNSA. This chain's CDR3 is CASSLDRANTGNTIYF. CDR3 bases: TGTGCCAGCAGCTTAGACAGGGCTAACACTGGAAACACCATATATTTT.

This clone was seen just once. The V call is TRBV6-2 or TRBV6-3, the J call TRBJ1-5; TRBD1 is a possible D gene (5 bases). Germline assignment: CDR1 MNHEY and CDR2 SVGEGT. The germline V and J ends were trimmed by 0 bases and 2 bases, with 11 bases remaining between them. The CDR3 is made up of 16 amino acids. The CDR3 is CASSYSGADRNQPQHF. The DNA for the CDR3 is TGTGCCAGCAGTTACTCTGGGGCTGATCGCAATCAGCCCCAGCATTTT.

In nucleotides, the CDR3 is TGTGCCAGCAGTTTACCAGCTTCGGGGGGCTACACCTTC. Its translation is CASSLPASGGYTF. This rearrangement joins TRBV28 to TRBJ1-2; D is uncertain. The V and J ends lost 2 bases and 8 bases respectively, with 12 bases between them. The CDR3 runs 13 residues. Germline CDR1 MDHEN, CDR2 SYDVKM.

The rearrangement joins TRBV6-5 to TRBJ1-4, with D unresolved. The germline V gene encodes CDR1 MNHEY and CDR2 SVGAGI. The germline V and J ends were trimmed by 2 bases and 6 bases, with 13 bases remaining between them. CDR3 length: 15 residues. Written as DNA, the CDR3 is TGTGCCAGCAGTTACGCGCCAAGGGTCGATGAAAAACTGTTTTTT. This translates into CASSYAPRVDEKLFF.

The V and J genes are TRBV19 and TRBJ1-6; TRBD1 is a possible D gene (6 bases). The CDR3 totals 15 residues. Looked up from germline, CDR1 is LNHDA and CDR2 is SQIVND (reference sequence). V was clipped by 6 bases and J by 8 bases, with 17 bases between them. CDR3 amino acids: CASSRLQGRDSPLHF. As DNA, the CDR3 is TGTGCCAGTAGCCGCCTCCAGGGGCGGGATTCACCCCTCCACTTT.

This chain connects TRBV24-1 to TRBJ2-1, with 8 positions matching TRBD2. This CDR3 contains 17 residues. The junction had 7 bases not matched to a gene; V was cut back by 4 bases and J by 0 bases. Germline loops: CDR1 KGHDR, CDR2 SFDVKD. The CDR3 DNA reads TGTGCCACCAGTGACCCGACGGGAGGGGGCTCCTACAATGAGCAGTTCTTC. This translates into CATSDPTGGGSYNEQFF.

This clone was seen only a few times. The rearrangement joins TRBV18 to TRBJ1-1, with D perhaps TRBD1 (6 bases). The V end was cut by 6 bases, the J end by 5 bases, with 10 bases between. This CDR3 region has 12 residues. CDR1 is KGHSH and CDR2 is LQKENI in the germline V gene. The CDR3 is CASSYDRTEAFF. CDR3 nucleotide sequence: TGTGCCAGCTCCTATGACAGGACTGAAGCTTTCTTT. Together with reference TRBV18 and TRBJ1-1, the CDR3 gives the full variable domain: NAGVMQNPRHLVRRRGQEARLRCSPMKGHSHVYWYRQLPEEGLKFMVYLQKENIIDESGMPKERFSAEFPKEGPSILRIQQVVRGDSAAYFCASSYDRTEAFFGQGTRLTVV.

V usage is TRBV30 and J usage is TRBJ1-1; D is undetermined. This CDR3 contains 12 residues. V was cut by 0 bases and J by 4 bases, with 6 bases left in between. CDR1 GTSNPN and CDR2 SVGIG come from the germline V gene (reference sequence). CDR3 DNA: TGTGCCTGGAGTGTACCCCCCACTGAAGCTTTCTTT. Translating gives CAWSVPPTEAFF.

The V and J genes are TRBV2 and TRBJ1-1; D is uncertain. Germline CDR1 is SNHLY and CDR2 is FYNNEI. This CDR3 is 13 amino acids long. The V gene lost 8 bases and the J gene lost 3 bases, with 13 bases spanning the gap. The CDR3 region is CASGGVADTEAFF. CDR3 nucleotides: TGTGCCAGCGGTGGGGTCGCGGACACTGAAGCTTTCTTT. Full variable domain (missing parts from reference TRBV2 and TRBJ1-1): EPEVTQTPSHQVTQMGQEVILRCVPISNHLYFYWYRQILGQKVEFLVSFYNNEISEKSEIFDDQFSVERPDGSNFTLKIRSTKLEDSAMYFCASGGVADTEAFFGQGTRLTVV.

The V call is TRBV19, the J call TRBJ2-1; 8 bases agree with TRBD2. Germline V CDR1 and CDR2: LNHDA, SQIVND (reference sequence). This CDR3 is 18 amino acids long. Trimming cost V 0 bases and J 8 bases; bases outside gene matches: 15. CDR3 bases: TGTGCCAGTAGTATAGATTCTCCAGGACTAGCCTTCGTTGATGAGCAGTTCTTC. Protein product: CASSIDSPGLAFVDEQFF. Together with reference TRBV19 and TRBJ2-1, the CDR3 gives the full variable domain: DGGITQSPKYLFRKEGQNVTLSCEQNLNHDAMYWYRQDPGQGLRLIYYSQIVNDFQKGDIAEGYSVSREKKESFPLTVTSAQKNPTAFYLCASSIDSPGLAFVDEQFFGPGTRLTVL.

This clone occurred once. In the same sample, other DNA sequences code for this CDR3. The V call is TRBV2, the J call TRBJ2-7, with unresolved D. The germline V gene encodes CDR1 SNHLY and CDR2 FYNNEI. The V end lost 6 bases, the J end lost 0 bases, and 6 bases lay between the germline ends. The CDR3 has 12 amino acids. This chain's CDR3 is CASSLSSYEQYF. For the CDR3, the DNA is TGTGCCAGCAGCCTCTCCTCCTACGAGCAGTACTTC.

The genes are TRBV7-3 and TRBJ1-2; 7 bases map to TRBD1. The V segment lost 5 bases and the J segment 2 bases; nucleotides outside the gene matches: 2. The germline V gene encodes CDR1 SGHTA and CDR2 FQGTGA. The CDR3 consists of 13 residues. In nucleotides, the CDR3 is TGTGCCAGCAGCCCGACAGGGAACTATGGCTACACCTTC. It codes for CASSPTGNYGYTF.

This clone has more than one count but fewer than ten. This rearrangement joins TRBV19 to TRBJ1-1; D possibly corresponds to TRBD1 (6 bases). This CDR3 contains 15 residues. Germline values: CDR1 LNHDA, CDR2 SQIVND (reference sequence). The V end lost 2 bases, the J end lost 1 base, and 11 bases lay between the germline ends. The CDR3 DNA follows: TGTGCCAGTAGTATATCTGGGACACAGAACACTGAAGCTTTCTTT. Translated, it gives CASSISGTQNTEAFF.

The chain is built from TRBV19 and TRBJ1-2; 8 positions agree with TRBD1. Germline V gene sequence: CDR1 LNHDA, CDR2 SQIVND (reference sequence). CDR3 length equals 15 residues. V lost 4 bases to trimming and J lost 6 bases; unmatched junction nucleotides: 10. CDR3 sequence reads: CASSTARQGRNGYTF. DNA for the CDR3: TGTGCCAGTAGTACCGCGAGACAGGGGAGGAATGGCTACACCTTC. The full variable domain, rest sourced from reference TRBV19 and TRBJ1-2, is DGGITQSPKYLFRKEGQNVTLSCEQNLNHDAMYWYRQDPGQGLRLIYYSQIVNDFQKGDIAEGYSVSREKKESFPLTVTSAQKNPTAFYLCASSTARQGRNGYTFGSGTRLTVV.

The genes are TRBV15 and TRBJ1-1; D is possibly TRBD1 (5 bases). CDR1 is LNHNV, CDR2 YYDKDF, per germline (reference sequence). V lost 3 bases, J lost 3 bases, and 14 bases lay in between. This CDR3 comprises 15 residues. Written as DNA, the CDR3 is TGTGCCACCAGCAGTGTCCAGGGAGGGTACACTGAAGCTTTCTTT. It specifies CATSSVQGGYTEAFF.

About this clone: The same CDR3 is also encoded by other DNA sequences in this sample. The chain's CDR3 is CASSLGQHYGYTF. For the CDR3, the DNA is TGTGCCAGCAGCTTAGGACAGCACTATGGCTACACCTTC. V usage is TRBV7-9 and J usage is TRBJ1-2; D perhaps matches TRBD1 (5 bases). Germline CDR1 reads SEHNR; CDR2 reads FQNEAQ (reference sequence). V was trimmed by 1 base and J by 3 bases, leaving 6 bases between them. This CDR3 is built from 13 residues.

V usage is TRBV7-2 and J usage is TRBJ2-2; D gene unclear. Germline-derived CDR1 and CDR2 are SGHTA and FQGNSA. The ends were cut back, 2 bases at V and 4 bases at J, with 14 bases in the middle. CDR3 size: 16 residues. The DNA for the CDR3 is TGTGCCAGCAGCTTACAGACAACCTCGGGCACCGGGGAGCTGTTTTTT. It translates to CASSLQTTSGTGELFF.

This clone was found once. The chain is built from TRBV9 and TRBJ1-2; D is unclear. V shed 0 bases and J shed 3 bases, with 9 bases lying between them. CDR3 size: 14 residues. Germline V CDR1 and CDR2: SGDLS, YYNGEE. The CDR3 DNA sequence: TGTGCCAGCAGCGTAGGCGGAGACCACTATGGCTACACCTTC. Encoded protein: CASSVGGDHYGYTF.

This clone has just one count. The V call is TRBV7-8, the J call TRBJ1-1, with D possibly being TRBD1 (5 bases). V dropped 6 bases and J dropped 6 bases, with 20 bases sitting between them. The germline V gene has CDR1 SGHVS and CDR2 FQNEAQ. There are 15 residues in the CDR3. This CDR3 reads CASSKSTGTGAEAFF. CDR3 DNA sequence: TGTGCCAGCAGTAAAAGCACCGGGACGGGCGCTGAAGCTTTCTTT.

This chain joins TRBV28 and TRBJ1-2, with no clear D. This CDR3 spans 18 amino acids. In germline, CDR1 is MDHEN, CDR2 SYDVKM. V was cut by 0 bases and J by 0 bases, with 17 bases left in between. CDR3 nucleotides: TGTGCCAGCAGTTTATGCTGGGGAGGACGGAGTTCTAACTATGGCTACACCTTC. Its protein is CASSLCWGGRSSNYGYTF.

As regards this clone: Other nucleotide sequences from this sample produce the same CDR3. The V gene is TRBV2, the J gene TRBJ2-1, with D unresolved. V dropped 2 bases and J dropped 4 bases, with 6 bases sitting between them. CDR3 length: 13 residues. Germline V gene lookup returns CDR1 SNHLY and CDR2 FYNNEI. The CDR3 region is CASSELVYNEQFF. CDR3 DNA sequence: TGTGCCAGCAGTGAACTCGTGTACAATGAGCAGTTCTTC.

The chain has TRBV11-3 and TRBJ1-6; D unclear. This CDR3 comprises 15 residues. Trimming removed 5 bases at V and 0 bases at J, with 8 bases between. Looked up from germline, CDR1 is SGHNT and CDR2 is YENEEA. In nucleotides, the CDR3 is TGTGCCAGCAGCACCGAGAGCTCCTATAATTCACCCCTCCACTTT. This encodes CASSTESSYNSPLHF.

The chain carries TRBV7-2 and TRBJ1-4; TRBD1 is a possible D gene (5 bases). Deletions cut 5 bases from V and 8 bases from J, with 18 bases between. Germline V lookup: CDR1 SGHTA, CDR2 FQGNSA. This CDR3 has 15 residues. The CDR3 DNA reads as TGTGCCAGCAGCCTGCGGGGGGTAGAGGGCGAAAAACTGTTTTTT. Its protein product is CASSLRGVEGEKLFF.